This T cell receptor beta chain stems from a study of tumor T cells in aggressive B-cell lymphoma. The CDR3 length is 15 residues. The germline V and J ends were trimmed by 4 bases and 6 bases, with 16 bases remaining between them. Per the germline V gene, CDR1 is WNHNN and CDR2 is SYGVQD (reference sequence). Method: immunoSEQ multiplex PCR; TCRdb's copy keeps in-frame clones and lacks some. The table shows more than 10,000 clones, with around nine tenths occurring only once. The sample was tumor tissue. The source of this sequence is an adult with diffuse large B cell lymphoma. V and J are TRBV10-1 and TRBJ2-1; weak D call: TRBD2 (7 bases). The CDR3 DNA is TGCGCCAGCAGTGTCGGCGGGGGCCTCGTCAATGAGCAGTTCTTC. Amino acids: CASSVGGGLVNEQFF.